This is a list of T cell receptor beta chains from one sample in a study of vaccination and CD4 T cells after COVID-19. TCRdb processed the PCR reads anew with MiXCR; each CDR3 protein has one entry. The sample lists about 28,000 distinct CDR3 sequences, about 54% seen once, with approximately 5.7% in the top ten. Material: CD4+ T cells from blood, obtained about 7 months after SARS-CoV-2 vaccination. These receptors were obtained from a human donor who had recovered from COVID-19. CDR3s include the opening cysteine and the closing phenylalanine or tryptophan. The D gene is left open where the match is weak. Size is stated for part of the rows, as once, few or many counts, or as a class when the clone is expanded.

TRBV6-4	TRBJ1-5	.	.	TGTGCCAGCAGTGAGAACCAGGGGATACAGCCCCAGCATTTT	CASSENQGIQPQHF
TRBV19	TRBJ1-1	TRBD1	few	TGTGCCAGTAGTGATTTTACAGGGGGAGACACTGAAGCTTTCTTT	CASSDFTGGDTEAFF
TRBV20-1	TRBJ2-5	.	.	TGCAGTGTCGGGAGAGGATTAGGGCAAGAGACCCAGTACTTC	CSVGRGLGQETQYF
TRBV20-1	TRBJ2-6	.	.	TGCAGTGCTCTTAGGGCGGCCGGGGCCAACGTCCTGACTTTC	CSALRAAGANVLTF
TRBV2	TRBJ1-5	.	.	TGTGCCAGCAGTATTTCTATCTTAGGACAGTACCAGCATTTT	CASSISILGQYQHF
TRBV7-9	TRBJ2-7	.	few	TGTGCCAGCAGGAGTACAGGGACTTACGAGCAGTACTTC	CASRSTGTYEQYF
TRBV6-1	TRBJ2-7	TRBD2	.	TGTGCCAGCAGTGAACAAGCGGGGGAGGCCTACGAGCAGTACTTC	CASSEQAGEAYEQYF
TRBV28	TRBJ1-5	.	.	TGTGCCAGCAGCCCTACCGAGGCAGGATGGGATAATCAGCCCCAGCATTTT	CASSPTEAGWDNQPQHF
TRBV7-9	TRBJ2-5	TRBD2	few	TGTGCCAGCAGCGAGGACCGGGTACTAGCGGGAGAAACCGAGTACTTC	CASSEDRVLAGETEYF
TRBV27	TRBJ2-5	.	few	TGTGCCAGCAGTTTATCGATTAGCGATGGGGAGACCCAGTACTTC	CASSLSISDGETQYF
TRBV19	TRBJ2-7	TRBD2	.	TGTGCCAGTAGTATAACTAGCGGGACTTACGAGCAGTACTTC	CASSITSGTYEQYF
TRBV19	TRBJ2-2	.	.	TGTGCCAGTATCACGGCCCAGACCGGGGAGCTGTTTTTT	CASITAQTGELFF
TRBV20-1	TRBJ2-1	TRBD2	few	TGCAGTGCTAGAGATCCCACTAGCGGGAGAGATGAGCAGTTCTTC	CSARDPTSGRDEQFF
TRBV4-3	TRBJ2-2	.	.	TGCGCCAGCAGCCATCAGATGATCGATGGGGTCGGCACCGGGGAGCTGTTTTTT	CASSHQMIDGVGTGELFF
TRBV20-1	TRBJ1-5	.	.	TGCAGTGCTAGAGTGGAAAATCAGCCCCAGCATTTT	CSARVENQPQHF
TRBV7-3	TRBJ2-1	TRBD2	.	TGTGCCAGCAGCCCCCATGGGACTAGCGGGTACAATGAGCAGTTCTTC	CASSPHGTSGYNEQFF
TRBV20-1	TRBJ2-1	.	once	TGCAGTGCTAGCTCCTCGTTCGAGACCAACAATGAGCAGTTCTTC	CSASSSFETNNEQFF
TRBV7-9	TRBJ2-7	.	few	TGTGCCAGCACCCTGAACAGGGCCGCCGACGAGCAGTACTTC	CASTLNRAADEQYF
TRBV20-1	TRBJ2-2	.	.	TGCAGTGCTAGAGGCTTTCGAATAGAGTCCGGGGAGCTGTTTTTT	CSARGFRIESGELFF
TRBV20-1	TRBJ2-7	.	.	TGCAGTGCTAAAGGGGCGGCTTCCTCCTACGAGCAGTACTTC	CSAKGAASSYEQYF
TRBV6-5	TRBJ2-5	TRBD1	.	TGTGCCAGCAGTCACTACCGGACAGGGGTTAAGGAGACCCAGTACTTC	CASSHYRTGVKETQYF
TRBV27	TRBJ1-1	TRBD1	few	TGTGCCAGCAGTACGGGACAGGGCTTTACTGAAGCTTTCTTT	CASSTGQGFTEAFF
TRBV6-1	TRBJ2-3	TRBD1	few	TGTGCCAGCTCGGGACAGCATCAAGGAACAGATACGCAGTATTTT	CASSGQHQGTDTQYF
TRBV6-1	TRBJ2-7	.	.	TGTGCCAGCAGTGAAAATCCCCTCTTCTTCGCTGGAGAGGGGAAGCAGTACTTC	CASSENPLFFAGEGKQYF
TRBV11-1	TRBJ1-6	.	.	TGTGCCAGCAGCCGGGACGGAGATTCACCCCTCCACTTT	CASSRDGDSPLHF
TRBV29-1	TRBJ2-7	TRBD1	.	TGCAGCGTTGAGACAGGGGGATTCTACGAGCAGTACTTC	CSVETGGFYEQYF
TRBV7-2	TRBJ2-1	.	.	TGTGCCAGCAGCTTAGGCACGATTATTAACAATGAGCAGTTCTTC	CASSLGTIINNEQFF
TRBV6-1	TRBJ2-7	TRBD2	.	TGTGCCAGCCGGTCTAGCGGGAGTTCGTGGGAGCAGTACTTC	CASRSSGSSWEQYF
TRBV2	TRBJ1-2	.	.	TGTGCCAGCAGTGATCAACAGGGTCGCTATGGCTACACCTTC	CASSDQQGRYGYTF
TRBV20-1	TRBJ2-5	TRBD2	.	TGCAGTGCTATACCGGGACTAGCGGAAGAGACCCAGTACTTC	CSAIPGLAEETQYF
TRBV27	TRBJ1-5	.	few	TGTGCCAGCAGTACCCCGGGTCAGCCCCAGCATTTT	CASSTPGQPQHF
TRBV20-1	TRBJ2-5	.	few	TGCAGTGCTAGACCTGGCGGGAAGGAGACCCAGTACTTC	CSARPGGKETQYF
TRBV7-6	TRBJ2-1	.	few	TGTGCCAGCAGCTCCGGGCCCGGGGCTCGGGAGCAGTTCTTC	CASSSGPGAREQFF
TRBV20-1	TRBJ2-3	TRBD2	few	TGCAGTGCTAGAGGTCCGGGACTAGCGGGAGGGCCGCCTACTTACACAGATACGCAGTATTTT	CSARGPGLAGGPPTYTDTQYF
TRBV28	TRBJ2-3	TRBD2	.	TGTGCCAGCAGTTTATGGCTAGCGGGACCAGATACGCAGTATTTT	CASSLWLAGPDTQYF
TRBV7-9	TRBJ2-7	.	few	TGTGCCAGCAGCGATGGAGACACTACTAAAGAGCAGTACTTC	CASSDGDTTKEQYF
TRBV15	TRBJ2-4	TRBD1	.	TGTGCCACCAGCAGAGATTTAGGACAGGGTGAGAACATTCAGTACTTC	CATSRDLGQGENIQYF
TRBV20-1	TRBJ2-1	TRBD2	medium-sized	TGCAGTCTTGATAGCGGGAGGGAGCAGTTCTTC	CSLDSGREQFF
TRBV30	TRBJ2-5	.	.	TGTGCCTGGAGTGAAATAGCCTCCCGTGAGACCCAGTACTTC	CAWSEIASRETQYF
TRBV4-1	TRBJ2-5	TRBD2	.	TGCGCCAGCAGCCAAGATGGGACTAGCGGGGGGGAGACCCAGTACTTC	CASSQDGTSGGETQYF
TRBV19	TRBJ2-3	.	.	TGTGCCAGTAGTCCCGTACTAGTGGGTACGCAGTATTTT	CASSPVLVGTQYF
TRBV20-1	TRBJ2-3	TRBD2	.	TGCAGTGCTAGCGGGAGGGTGGCAGATACGCAGTATTTT	CSASGRVADTQYF
TRBV7-2	TRBJ2-7	TRBD2	.	TGTGCCAGCAGCGGGACCTCTAGCGGCGCCTACTACGAGCAGTACTTC	CASSGTSSGAYYEQYF
TRBV6-1	TRBJ2-1	TRBD2	.	TGTGCCAGCAGCCGATGGGGACTAGCTTTCTCCTACAATGAGCAGTTCTTC	CASSRWGLAFSYNEQFF
TRBV15	TRBJ2-5	.	.	TGTGCCACCAGCAGAGGGGGGAGAGAGACCCAGTACTTC	CATSRGGRETQYF
TRBV28	TRBJ2-1	.	.	TGTGCCAGCAGTTTAGGTTGGTTGTCTTCAGGGACGGTTGGGAATGAGCAGTTCTTC	CASSLGWLSSGTVGNEQFF
TRBV20-1	TRBJ2-7	TRBD2	few	TGCAGTGCTAGAGATGCTAGCGGGAGCTCTTACGAGCAGTACTTC	CSARDASGSSYEQYF
TRBV6-4	TRBJ1-5	.	.	TGTGCCAGCAGTCCCATCGGCCTACAAAATAGCAATCAGCCCCAGCATTTT	CASSPIGLQNSNQPQHF
TRBV19	TRBJ1-5	.	.	TGTGCCAGTAGTATAGATGGGGGGGCAGGCAATCAGCCCCAGCATTTT	CASSIDGGAGNQPQHF
TRBV27	TRBJ1-2	TRBD1	.	TGTGCCAGCAGTTGGACAGGGGGGAACTATGGCTACACCTTC	CASSWTGGNYGYTF
TRBV20-1	TRBJ1-2	.	.	TGCAGTGCTAGTCTCGTCAGGGGCTATGGCTACACCTTC	CSASLVRGYGYTF
TRBV2	TRBJ2-3	.	once	TGTGCCAGCAGTGAAGGCTATGAACCAGATACGCAGTATTTT	CASSEGYEPDTQYF
TRBV20-1	TRBJ2-1	TRBD1	.	TGCCGTCCTTATGGGGACAGGGGTGACAATGAGCAGTTCTTC	CRPYGDRGDNEQFF
TRBV7-8	TRBJ2-3	.	.	TGTGCCAGCAGCATCTACAGGGATGATACGCAGTATTTT	CASSIYRDDTQYF
TRBV7-2	TRBJ2-1	TRBD2	.	TGTGCCAGCAGCCGTGAGGGACTAGTGACTGCGTACAATGAGCAGTTCTTC	CASSREGLVTAYNEQFF